This entry lists 10 T cell receptor beta chains sequenced from one sample in a study of blood T cell repertoires in COVID-19. Using immunoSEQ multiplex PCR, the repertoire was profiled, and TCRdb retains in-frame clones only, with some absent. The sample carries 45,000 to 60,000 clones, about 90% recorded once. The sample was peripheral blood. The receptors here all came from a man between 70 and 80 years old with active COVID-19.

The V call is TRBV7-2, the J call TRBJ2-3; D is possibly TRBD1 (6 bases). V lost 6 bases and J lost 7, with 14 bases in between. CDR1 is SGHTA, CDR2 FQGNSA, per germline. CDR3 length: 13 amino acids. For the CDR3, the DNA is TGTGCCAGCAGTACCCCCTGGGGGCATACGCAGTATTTT. This gives the protein CASSTPWGHTQYF.

The CDR3 DNA reads as TGTGCCAGCAGCCTCACAGGGGATTCACCCCTCCACTTT. Translated: CASSLTGDSPLHF. The chain carries TRBV3-1 (or the pseudogene TRBV3-2) and TRBJ1-6, with 7 bases aligning to TRBD1. V was pared by 4 bases and J by 8 bases, with 2 bases of the junction left unmatched. This CDR3 is 13 amino acids long. CDR1 and CDR2 (germline): LGHDT, YNNKEL (reference sequence).

The V call is TRBV11-2, the J call TRBJ2-1, with TRBD1 as a possible D gene (6 bases). Germline-derived CDR1 and CDR2 are SGHAT and FQNNGV. V lost 4 bases to trimming and J lost 1 base, with 14 bases between them. This CDR3 comprises 16 residues. This chain's CDR3 is CASSSAGDWSYNEQFF. The CDR3 DNA is TGTGCCAGCAGCTCAGCAGGGGATTGGTCCTACAATGAGCAGTTCTTC.

The chain is built from TRBV12-3 or TRBV12-4 and TRBJ2-7; perhaps TRBD2 as D (6 bases). Trimming stripped 6 bases from V and 2 bases from J, with 11 bases between. The CDR3 length is 13 residues. CDR3: CASSRTTAYEQYF. CDR3 nucleotide sequence: TGTGCCAGCAGCCGGACTACGGCCTACGAGCAGTACTTC.

The rearrangement uses TRBV7-9 and TRBJ1-5; tentatively, D is TRBD1 (5 bases). V dropped 1 base and J dropped 0 bases, with 7 bases sitting between them. The CDR3 spans 15 residues. In germline, CDR1 is SEHNR, CDR2 FQNEAQ (reference sequence). CDR3 protein: CASSLGQSSNQPQHF. The CDR3 DNA reads as TGTGCCAGCAGCTTAGGACAGAGTAGCAATCAGCCCCAGCATTTT.

J is TRBJ1-1 and V is TRBV7-3; D not resolved. Germline lookup yields CDR1 SGHTA and CDR2 FQGTGA. The CDR3 spans 13 residues. Trimming shortened V by 1 base and J by 5 bases, and 8 bases separated the two germline ends. CDR3 sequence (DNA): TGTGCCAGCAGCTTAAGCGGAGAAACTGAAGCTTTCTTT. Protein product: CASSLSGETEAFF.

This clone was counted only a few times. The chain employs TRBV11-1 and TRBJ1-5; no clear D. The V and J ends lost 2 bases and 5 bases respectively, with 7 bases between them. Per germline, CDR1 SGHAT and CDR2 FQDESV (reference sequence). The CDR3 sequence is 13 residues long. CDR3 in amino acids: CASSLNNDQPQHF. In nucleotides, the CDR3 is TGTGCCAGCAGCTTAAACAATGATCAGCCCCAGCATTTT. Using reference TRBV11-1 and TRBJ1-5 for the parts outside the CDR3, the full variable domain is EAEVAQSPRYKITEKSQAVAFWCDPISGHATLYWYRQILGQGPELLVQFQDESVVDDSQLPKDRFSAERLKGVDSTLKIQPAELGDSAMYLCASSLNNDQPQHFGDGTRLSIL.

The chain recombines TRBV27 with TRBJ1-6; 8 positions agree with TRBD1. Germline values: CDR1 MNHEY, CDR2 SMNVEV (reference sequence). CDR3 size: 15 residues. Trimming took 0 bases from V and 9 from J; bases not matched to a gene: 4. The CDR3 DNA reads TGTGCCAGCAGTTTATCCGACAGGGGTAGTTCACCCCTCCACTTT. Amino acid sequence: CASSLSDRGSSPLHF.

The rearrangement uses TRBV29-1 and TRBJ1-1; 9 bases are shared with TRBD1. The CDR3 is made up of 15 amino acids. The germline gives CDR1 SQVTM, CDR2 ANQGSEA. Trimming took 6 bases from V and 0 from J; bases not matched to a gene: 8. The CDR3 nucleotides read TGCAGCGTAGGGGGACAGGGAGGGATGAACACTGAAGCTTTCTTT. Translation gives CSVGGQGGMNTEAFF.

J is TRBJ1-3 and V is TRBV6-5; the D is unclear. The CDR3 loop spans 14 amino acids. Trimming stripped 6 bases from V and 3 bases from J, with 12 bases between. Germline V gene sequence: CDR1 MNHEY, CDR2 SVGAGI. In DNA, the CDR3 is TGTGCCAGCAGCCCGTCAGATTATGGAAACACCATATATTTT. This gives the protein CASSPSDYGNTIYF.